One sample yielded the 9 T cell receptor beta chains listed below, sequenced in a study of T cells and Merkel cell carcinoma outcomes. Clones were read by immunoSEQ multiplex PCR, and TCRdb kept only the in-frame ones, dropping some. The table includes some 15,000 clones, 81% detected once. The sequencing sample was made of tumor tissue from Merkel cell carcinoma. These receptors came from a human donor with Merkel cell carcinoma.

The chain recombines TRBV11-2 with TRBJ1-5; 7 nucleotides match TRBD1. This CDR3 is 15 amino acids long. J gave up 5 bases and V 5 bases, and 9 bases lay outside the gene matches. The germline V gene encodes CDR1 SGHAT and CDR2 FQNNGV. The CDR3 region has the DNA TGTGCCAGCAGCGCCGGACAGGCGAGTTATCAGCCCCAGCATTTT. It translates to CASSAGQASYQPQHF.

This chain uses TRBV30 with TRBJ2-1, with 8 nucleotides matching TRBD2. CDR3 length equals 13 residues. Germline V gives CDR1 GTSNPN, CDR2 SVGIG (reference sequence). With V trimmed by 4 bases and J by 4 bases, 3 bases remained unmatched. The DNA of the CDR3 is TGTGCCTGGACGGGAGGGTTTTACAATGAGCAGTTCTTC. Its protein product is CAWTGGFYNEQFF.

V gene TRBV7-9 combines with J gene TRBJ1-2, with D unclear. The CDR3 has 13 amino acids. The germline V gene encodes CDR1 SEHNR and CDR2 FQNEAQ (reference sequence). Deletions cut 5 bases from V and 5 bases from J, with 12 bases between. The CDR3 nucleotides are TGTGCCAGCAGCCTCCGGCAGACATATGGCTACACCTTC. Translation: CASSLRQTYGYTF.

This sequence joins TRBV5-1 and TRBJ2-6; tentative D call: TRBD2 (6 bases). This CDR3 comprises 18 residues. V dropped 4 bases and J dropped 0 bases, with 17 bases sitting between them. Germline V gene lookup returns CDR1 SGHRS and CDR2 YFSETQ. In DNA form, the CDR3 reads TGCGCCAGCAGCATCGGGAGCGGGCTCACCTCTGGGGCCAACGTCCTGACTTTC. It encodes CASSIGSGLTSGANVLTF.

This sequence joins TRBV28 and TRBJ1-5, with TRBD1 matching over 7 bases. The germline gives CDR1 MDHEN, CDR2 SYDVKM. Trimming at V came to 5 bases and at J to 0 bases, leaving 4 bases not matched to a gene. The CDR3 spans 15 residues. In nucleotides, the CDR3 is TGTGCCAGCAGTCGACAGGGTTATAGCAATCAGCCCCAGCATTTT. It is translated as CASSRQGYSNQPQHF. Together with reference TRBV28 and TRBJ1-5, the CDR3 gives the full variable domain: DVKVTQSSRYLVKRTGEKVFLECVQDMDHENMFWYRQDPGLGLRLIYFSYDVKMKEKGDIPEGYSVSREKKERFSLILESASTNQTSMYLCASSRQGYSNQPQHFGDGTRLSIL.

This chain uses TRBV28 with TRBJ1-2; D gene uncertain. The CDR3 consists of 14 residues. Trimming cost V 6 bases and J 2 bases, with 13 bases left between them. Per germline, CDR1 MDHEN and CDR2 SYDVKM. CDR3 sequence reads: CASSPSLGNYGYTF. In DNA, the CDR3 is TGTGCCAGCAGCCCGTCTCTGGGCAACTATGGCTACACCTTC.

The chain employs TRBV5-1 and TRBJ2-5; D not resolved. The V end was cut by 2 bases, the J end by 2 bases, with 7 bases between. The CDR3 is 13 amino acids. Germline V gives CDR1 SGHRS, CDR2 YFSETQ. The CDR3 protein is CASSFKIQETQYF. CDR3 nucleotides: TGCGCCAGCAGCTTTAAGATTCAAGAGACCCAGTACTTC.

This chain uses TRBV9 with TRBJ1-1; TRBD1 is a possible D gene (6 bases). The CDR3 sequence is 14 residues long. The germline gives CDR1 SGDLS, CDR2 YYNGEE. Trimming cost V 4 bases and J 4 bases, with 14 bases left between them. CDR3 amino acids: CASSSPGAPTEAFF. CDR3 bases: TGTGCCAGCAGCTCCCCGGGGGCTCCCACTGAAGCTTTCTTT.

The J gene is TRBJ1-4, the V gene TRBV28; no reliable D call. Per germline, CDR1 MDHEN and CDR2 SYDVKM. This CDR3 has 15 residues. With 2 bases removed from V and 0 bases from J, the gap between germline ends came to 7 bases. In nucleotides, the CDR3 is TGTGCCAGCAGTTTAGTTGTCGCAACTAATGAAAAACTGTTTTTT. Amino acids: CASSLVVATNEKLFF.